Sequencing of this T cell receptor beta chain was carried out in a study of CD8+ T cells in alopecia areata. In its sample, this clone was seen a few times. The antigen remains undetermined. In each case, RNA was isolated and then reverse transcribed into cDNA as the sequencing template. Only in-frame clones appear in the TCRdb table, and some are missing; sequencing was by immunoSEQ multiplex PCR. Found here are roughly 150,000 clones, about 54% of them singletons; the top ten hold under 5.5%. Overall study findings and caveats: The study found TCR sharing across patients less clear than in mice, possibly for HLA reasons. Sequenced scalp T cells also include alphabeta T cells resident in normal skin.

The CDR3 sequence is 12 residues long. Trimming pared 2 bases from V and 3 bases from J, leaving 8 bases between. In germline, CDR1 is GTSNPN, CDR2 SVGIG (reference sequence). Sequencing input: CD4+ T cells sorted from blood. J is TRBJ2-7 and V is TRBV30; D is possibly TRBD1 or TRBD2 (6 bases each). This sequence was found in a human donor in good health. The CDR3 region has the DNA TGTGCCTGGAGTAAGGGGGGCTACGAGCAGTACTTC. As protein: CAWSKGGYEQYF.